This T cell receptor (beta chain) appears in the sequencing data of a study of OX40 agonist ivuxolimab in advanced cancers. Some clones are missing from TCRdb's copy, which holds only in-frame ones; the method was immunoSEQ multiplex PCR. The sample contains 15,000 to 20,000 clones, around 73% of which appear only once. Study results and caveats: Fewer expanded clones were found on average in CD4+ than in CD8+ T cells. In the expanded peripheral T cells, antigen specificity was never determined.

V shed 4 bases, J shed 2 bases, and the junction held 14 bases outside the gene matches. This CDR3 region has 18 residues. The germline V gene has CDR1 MNHEY and CDR2 SMNVEV (reference sequence). A note on this clone: Its antigen is undetermined.

The receptor was isolated from an adult with an advanced solid tumor such as melanoma, head and neck, liver or kidney cancer. The rearrangement uses TRBV27 and TRBJ2-3; TRBD2 matches 8 bases. Specimen: CD4+ or CD8+ T cells sorted from blood, collected in a trial of the OX40 agonist ivuxolimab. The CDR3 here is CASSSPRETSENTDTQYF. The DNA for the CDR3 is TGTGCCAGCAGTTCCCCGCGTGAGACTAGCGAGAACACAGATACGCAGTATTTT.